This T cell receptor beta chain emerged from a study of T cell responses to AZD1222 COVID-19 vaccine. In the study overall: It was second doses at about 4 or about 12 weeks that were pooled. Points from the study as a whole: Vaccine-associated CD4 TCRs spanned spike, dominant at 160-218 and 743-854.

Some clones are missing from TCRdb's copy, which holds only in-frame ones; the method was immunoSEQ multiplex PCR. The sample shows about 150,000 clones, approximately 85% of them seen only once. V dropped 2 bases and J dropped 2 bases, with 14 bases sitting between them. The CDR3 covers 16 residues. Germline CDR1 reads KGHSH; CDR2 reads LQKENI. Comment on this clone: The antigen remains unidentified.

The receptor comes from an adult in good health. This chain joins TRBV18 and TRBJ2-3, with a tentative D call TRBD2 (6 bases). Sequenced here: peripheral blood, sampled on day 0 of AZD1222 vaccination. CDR3 sequence (DNA): TGTGCCAGCTCACCAACTGGGGCGGGATTCACAGATACGCAGTATTTT. It encodes CASSPTGAGFTDTQYF.